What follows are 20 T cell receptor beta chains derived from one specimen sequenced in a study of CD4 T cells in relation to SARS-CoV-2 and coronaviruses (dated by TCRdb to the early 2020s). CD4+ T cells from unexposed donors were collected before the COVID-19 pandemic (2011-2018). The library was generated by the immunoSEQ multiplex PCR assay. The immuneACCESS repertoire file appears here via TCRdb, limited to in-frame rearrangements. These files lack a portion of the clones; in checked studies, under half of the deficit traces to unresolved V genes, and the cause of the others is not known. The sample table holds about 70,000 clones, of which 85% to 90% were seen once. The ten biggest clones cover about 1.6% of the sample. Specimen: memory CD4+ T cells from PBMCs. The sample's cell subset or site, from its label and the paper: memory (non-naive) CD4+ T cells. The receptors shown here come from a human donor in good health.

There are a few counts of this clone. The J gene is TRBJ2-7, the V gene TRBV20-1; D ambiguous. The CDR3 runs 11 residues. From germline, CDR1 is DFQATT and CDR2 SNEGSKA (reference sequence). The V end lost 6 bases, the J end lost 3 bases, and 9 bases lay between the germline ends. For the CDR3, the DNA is TGCAGTGCCCCCCGGAGCTACGAGCAGTACTTC. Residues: CSAPRSYEQYF.

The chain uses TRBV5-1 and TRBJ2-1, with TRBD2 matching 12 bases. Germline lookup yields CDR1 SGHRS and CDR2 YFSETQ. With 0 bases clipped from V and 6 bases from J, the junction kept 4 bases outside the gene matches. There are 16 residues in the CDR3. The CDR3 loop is CASSLGLAGVSNEQFF. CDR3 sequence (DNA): TGCGCCAGCAGCTTGGGACTAGCGGGAGTATCCAATGAGCAGTTCTTC.

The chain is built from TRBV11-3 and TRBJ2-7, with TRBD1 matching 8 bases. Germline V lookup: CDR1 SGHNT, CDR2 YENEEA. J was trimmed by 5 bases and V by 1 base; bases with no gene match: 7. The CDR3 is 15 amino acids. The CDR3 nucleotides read TGTGCCAGCAGCTTAGGTCTCAGGGGGCGGGACGAGCAGTACTTC. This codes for CASSLGLRGRDEQYF.

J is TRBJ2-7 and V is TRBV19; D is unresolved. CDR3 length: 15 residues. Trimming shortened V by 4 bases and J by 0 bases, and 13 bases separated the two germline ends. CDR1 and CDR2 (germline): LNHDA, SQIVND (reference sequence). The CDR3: CASSKGSAISYEQYF. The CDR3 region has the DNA TGTGCCAGTAGTAAGGGATCGGCTATCTCCTACGAGCAGTACTTC.

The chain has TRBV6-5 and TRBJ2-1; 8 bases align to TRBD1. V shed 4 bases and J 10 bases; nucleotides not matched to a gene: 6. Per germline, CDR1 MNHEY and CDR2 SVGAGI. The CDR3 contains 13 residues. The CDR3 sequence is CASSSTGVREQFF. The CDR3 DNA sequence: TGTGCCAGCAGTTCGACAGGGGTGAGGGAGCAGTTCTTC.

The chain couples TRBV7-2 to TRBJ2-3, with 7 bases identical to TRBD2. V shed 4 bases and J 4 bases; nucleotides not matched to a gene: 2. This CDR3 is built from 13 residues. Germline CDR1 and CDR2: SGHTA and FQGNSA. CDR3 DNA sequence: TGTGCCAGCAGCTGGGGGGGGGCAGATACGCAGTATTTT. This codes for CASSWGGADTQYF.

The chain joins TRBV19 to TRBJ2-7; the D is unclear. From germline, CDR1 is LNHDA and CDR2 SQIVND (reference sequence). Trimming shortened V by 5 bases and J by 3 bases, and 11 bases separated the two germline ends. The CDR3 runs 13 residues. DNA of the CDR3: TGTGCCAGTAGTCCTAATCCTTACTACGAGCAGTACTTC. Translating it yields CASSPNPYYEQYF.

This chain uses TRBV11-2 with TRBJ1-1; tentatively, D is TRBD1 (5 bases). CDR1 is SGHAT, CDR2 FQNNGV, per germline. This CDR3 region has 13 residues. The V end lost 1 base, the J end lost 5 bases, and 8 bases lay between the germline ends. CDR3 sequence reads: CASSLVRETEAFF. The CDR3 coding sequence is TGTGCCAGCAGCTTAGTCAGGGAGACTGAAGCTTTCTTT.

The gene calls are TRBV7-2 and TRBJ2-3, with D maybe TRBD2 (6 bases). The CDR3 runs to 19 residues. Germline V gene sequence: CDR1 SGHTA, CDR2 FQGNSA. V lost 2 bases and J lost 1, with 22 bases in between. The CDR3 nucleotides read TGTGCCAGCAGCTTATCTGGCCCAGGGAGGAGCTATCGCACAGATACGCAGTATTTT. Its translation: CASSLSGPGRSYRTDTQYF.

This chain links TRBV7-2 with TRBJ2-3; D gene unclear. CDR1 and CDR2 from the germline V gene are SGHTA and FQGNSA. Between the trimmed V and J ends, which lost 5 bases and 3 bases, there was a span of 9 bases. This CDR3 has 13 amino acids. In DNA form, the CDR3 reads TGTGCCAGCAGCCCCTACTTTACAGATACGCAGTATTTT. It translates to CASSPYFTDTQYF.

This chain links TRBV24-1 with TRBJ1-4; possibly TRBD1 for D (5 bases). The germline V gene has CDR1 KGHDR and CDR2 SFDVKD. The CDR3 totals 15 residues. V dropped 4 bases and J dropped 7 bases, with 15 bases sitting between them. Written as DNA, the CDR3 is TGTGCCACCAGTGACCCCGGGCAGGGCGGTGAAAAACTGTTTTTT. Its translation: CATSDPGQGGEKLFF.

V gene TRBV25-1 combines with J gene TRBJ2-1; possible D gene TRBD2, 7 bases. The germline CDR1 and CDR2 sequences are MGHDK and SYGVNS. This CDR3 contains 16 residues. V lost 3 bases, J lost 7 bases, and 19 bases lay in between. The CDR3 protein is CASSEARGARWNEQFF. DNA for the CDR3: TGTGCCAGCAGTGAGGCCCGGGGGGCCAGATGGAATGAGCAGTTCTTC.

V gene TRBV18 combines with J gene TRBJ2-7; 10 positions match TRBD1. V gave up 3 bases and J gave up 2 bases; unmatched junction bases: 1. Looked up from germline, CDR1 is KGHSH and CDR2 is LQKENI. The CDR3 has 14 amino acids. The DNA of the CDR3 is TGTGCCAGCTCACCGGGACAGGGGACCTACGAGCAGTACTTC. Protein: CASSPGQGTYEQYF.

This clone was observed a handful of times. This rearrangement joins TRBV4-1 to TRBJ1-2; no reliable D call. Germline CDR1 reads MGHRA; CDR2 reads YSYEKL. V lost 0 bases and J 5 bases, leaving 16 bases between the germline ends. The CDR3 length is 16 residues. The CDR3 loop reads CASSQDRGVLGYGYTF. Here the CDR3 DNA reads TGCGCCAGCAGCCAAGATCGGGGAGTACTTGGGTATGGCTACACCTTC.

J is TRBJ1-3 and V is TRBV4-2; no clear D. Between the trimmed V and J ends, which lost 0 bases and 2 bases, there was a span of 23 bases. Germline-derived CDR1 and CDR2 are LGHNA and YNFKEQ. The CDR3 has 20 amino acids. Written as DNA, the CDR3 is TGTGCCAGCAGCCAAGATCAGGCCGGTGGACGGCGCCTGGCTGGAAACACCATATATTTT. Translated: CASSQDQAGGRRLAGNTIYF.

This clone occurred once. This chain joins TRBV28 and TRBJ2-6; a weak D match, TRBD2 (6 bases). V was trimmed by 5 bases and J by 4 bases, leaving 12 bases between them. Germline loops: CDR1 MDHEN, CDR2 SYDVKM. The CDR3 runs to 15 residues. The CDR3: CASSVGAGGANVLTF. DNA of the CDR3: TGTGCCAGCAGTGTTGGGGCGGGGGGGGCCAACGTCCTGACTTTC.

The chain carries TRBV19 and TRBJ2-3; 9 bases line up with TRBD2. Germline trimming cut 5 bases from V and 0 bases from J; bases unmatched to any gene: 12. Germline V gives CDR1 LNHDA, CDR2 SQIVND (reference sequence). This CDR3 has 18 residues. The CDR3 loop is CASSVPNVAGVSTDTQYF. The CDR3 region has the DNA TGTGCCAGTAGTGTACCGAATGTAGCGGGGGTCAGCACAGATACGCAGTATTTT. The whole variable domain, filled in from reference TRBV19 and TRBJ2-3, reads DGGITQSPKYLFRKEGQNVTLSCEQNLNHDAMYWYRQDPGQGLRLIYYSQIVNDFQKGDIAEGYSVSREKKESFPLTVTSAQKNPTAFYLCASSVPNVAGVSTDTQYFGPGTRLTVL.

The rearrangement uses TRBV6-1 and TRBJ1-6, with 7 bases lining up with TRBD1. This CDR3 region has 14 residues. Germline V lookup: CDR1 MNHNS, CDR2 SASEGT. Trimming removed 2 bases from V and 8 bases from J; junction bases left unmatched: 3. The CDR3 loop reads CASSEPGGDSPLHF. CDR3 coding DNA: TGTGCCAGCAGTGAACCAGGGGGAGATTCACCCCTCCACTTT.

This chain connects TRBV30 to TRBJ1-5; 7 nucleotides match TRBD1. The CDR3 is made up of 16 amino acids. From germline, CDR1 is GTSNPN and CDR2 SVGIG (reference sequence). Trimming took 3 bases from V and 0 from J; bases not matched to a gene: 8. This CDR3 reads CAWSMTGYYSNQPQHF. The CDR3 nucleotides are TGTGCCTGGAGCATGACAGGGTATTATAGCAATCAGCCCCAGCATTTT. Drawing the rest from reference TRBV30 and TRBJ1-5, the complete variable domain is SQTIHQWPATLVQPVGSPLSLECTVEGTSNPNLYWYRQAAGRGLQLLFYSVGIGQISSEVPQNLSASRPQDRQFILSSKKLLLSDSGFYLCAWSMTGYYSNQPQHFGDGTRLSIL.

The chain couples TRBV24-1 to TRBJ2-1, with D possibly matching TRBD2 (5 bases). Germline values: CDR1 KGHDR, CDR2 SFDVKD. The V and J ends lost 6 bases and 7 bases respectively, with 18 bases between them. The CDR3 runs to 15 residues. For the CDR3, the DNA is TGTGCCACCAGTCTCCGGGAAACGACGAGAAATGAGCAGTTCTTC. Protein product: CATSLRETTRNEQFF.